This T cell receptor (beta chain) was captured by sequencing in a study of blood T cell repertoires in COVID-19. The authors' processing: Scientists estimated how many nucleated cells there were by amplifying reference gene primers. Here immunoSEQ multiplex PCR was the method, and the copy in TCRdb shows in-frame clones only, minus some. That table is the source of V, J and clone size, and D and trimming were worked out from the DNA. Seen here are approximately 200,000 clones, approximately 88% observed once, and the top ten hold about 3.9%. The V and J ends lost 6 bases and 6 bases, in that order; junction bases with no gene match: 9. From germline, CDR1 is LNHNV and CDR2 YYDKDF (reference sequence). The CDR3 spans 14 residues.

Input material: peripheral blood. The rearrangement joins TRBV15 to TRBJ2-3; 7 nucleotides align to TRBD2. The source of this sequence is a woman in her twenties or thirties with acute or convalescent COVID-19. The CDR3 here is CATRSGGGPDTQYF. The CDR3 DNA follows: TGTGCCACCAGATCCGGGGGAGGGCCCGATACGCAGTATTTT.